These 16 T cell receptor beta chains came from one sample sequenced in a study of OX40 agonist ivuxolimab in advanced cancers. The method was immunoSEQ multiplex PCR; TCRdb's version includes in-frame clones alone and lacks a portion of them. The sample yields around 77,000 clones, 89% seen once. This specimen was CD4+ or CD8+ T cells sorted from blood, taken in a trial of the OX40 agonist ivuxolimab. These receptors were taken from an adult with an advanced solid tumor such as melanoma, head and neck, liver or kidney cancer.

This chain connects TRBV11-3 to TRBJ2-7; 7 nucleotides align to TRBD2. CDR1 SGHNT and CDR2 YENEEA come from the germline V gene. The CDR3 is 13 amino acids. V trimming: 0 bases; J trimming: 5 bases; junction bases outside the gene matches: 1. In DNA, the CDR3 is TGTGCCAGCAGCTTAGATGGGAGGGACGAGCAGTACTTC. Protein: CASSLDGRDEQYF.

The chain combines TRBV30 with TRBJ1-3; D possibly corresponds to TRBD1 (5 bases). Germline CDR1 GTSNPN, CDR2 SVGIG (reference sequence). The germline V and J ends were trimmed by 2 bases and 0 bases, with 8 bases remaining between them. This CDR3 comprises 14 residues. The chain's CDR3 is CAWSFDSSGNTIYF. The CDR3 DNA reads TGTGCCTGGAGTTTCGACAGCTCTGGAAACACCATATATTTT.

The genes are TRBV18 and TRBJ2-6, with TRBD2 as a possible D gene (5 bases). V gave up 6 bases and J gave up 0 bases, with 15 bases separating them. The CDR3 contains 17 residues. Per the germline V gene, CDR1 is KGHSH and CDR2 is LQKENI. The CDR3 reads CASSLFSVISGANVLTF. In DNA, the CDR3 is TGTGCCAGCTCCCTTTTTAGCGTCATCTCTGGGGCCAACGTCCTGACTTTC. The full variable domain, its missing parts supplied by reference TRBV18 and TRBJ2-6, is NAGVMQNPRHLVRRRGQEARLRCSPMKGHSHVYWYRQLPEEGLKFMVYLQKENIIDESGMPKERFSAEFPKEGPSILRIQQVVRGDSAAYFCASSLFSVISGANVLTFGAGSRLTVL.

The genes are TRBV6-6 and TRBJ1-5; D unclear. The CDR3 totals 11 residues. Between the trimmed V and J ends, which lost 3 bases and 9 bases, there was a span of 6 bases. Germline loops: CDR1 MNHNY, CDR2 SVGAGI (reference sequence). The CDR3 DNA reads TGTGCCAGCAGTTATGATCCGCCCCAGCATTTT. Its protein is CASSYDPPQHF.

The chain links TRBV27 to TRBJ2-3; possible D gene TRBD2, 7 bases. The CDR3 loop spans 16 amino acids. Deletions cut 5 bases from V and 4 bases from J, with 19 bases between. Germline V gene lookup returns CDR1 MNHEY and CDR2 SMNVEV (reference sequence). The CDR3 DNA sequence: TGTGCCAGCAGTAAACAGGGAGGCGGGGGAGCAGATACGCAGTATTTT. This encodes CASSKQGGGGADTQYF.

The table lists this clone with a few counts. The chain has TRBV10-3 and TRBJ1-1, with D unresolved. Trimming shortened V by 2 bases and J by 4 bases, and 11 bases separated the two germline ends. Germline V gene lookup returns CDR1 ENHRY and CDR2 SYGVKD. The CDR3 consists of 14 residues. The CDR3 DNA reads as TGTGCCATCAGTGAGGTGACTCAAGCCACTGAAGCTTTCTTT. Translation gives CAISEVTQATEAFF.

The chain is built from TRBV28 and TRBJ1-1; no definite D call. Germline CDR1 MDHEN, CDR2 SYDVKM. V was pared by 9 bases and J by 0 bases, with 14 bases between. The CDR3 spans 14 residues. The CDR3 nucleotides read TGTGCCAGTTTGGCTCTTGGGATGAACACTGAAGCTTTCTTT. The encoded protein is CASLALGMNTEAFF.

This clone showed up just once. V and J are TRBV5-1 and TRBJ2-1, with D perhaps matching TRBD1 (6 bases). Trimming took off 7 bases at V and 6 bases at J, with 17 bases between the two ends. The germline CDR1 and CDR2 sequences are SGHRS and YFSETQ. CDR3 length equals 14 residues. The CDR3 region has the DNA TGCGCCAGCTTATCACAGGGAAGTAGCAATGAGCAGTTCTTC. This encodes CASLSQGSSNEQFF.

CDR3 amino acids: CASSALPTENNEQFF. The CDR3 bases are TGTGCCAGCAGCGCCCTCCCGACCGAGAACAATGAGCAGTTCTTC. The gene calls are TRBV5-6 and TRBJ2-1; no clear D. This CDR3 spans 15 amino acids. V shed 4 bases and J shed 5 bases, with 16 bases lying between them. From germline, CDR1 is SGHDT and CDR2 YYEEEE.

The rearrangement uses TRBV28 and TRBJ1-1, with D perhaps TRBD1 (6 bases). Trimming took 6 bases from V and 0 from J, leaving 14 bases between them. The CDR3 is 15 amino acids. The V gene's germline CDR1 is MDHEN and CDR2 SYDVKM. The CDR3 here is CASRISGGMNTEAFF. The CDR3 DNA reads as TGTGCCAGCAGGATATCGGGGGGCATGAACACTGAAGCTTTCTTT. Based on the CDR3 plus reference TRBV28 and TRBJ1-1, the full variable domain is DVKVTQSSRYLVKRTGEKVFLECVQDMDHENMFWYRQDPGLGLRLIYFSYDVKMKEKGDIPEGYSVSREKKERFSLILESASTNQTSMYLCASRISGGMNTEAFFGQGTRLTVV.

This chain connects TRBV4-1 to TRBJ2-3; D not certain. The germline V gene has CDR1 MGHRA and CDR2 YSYEKL. Trimming pared 0 bases from V and 6 bases from J, leaving 10 bases between. The CDR3 sequence is 14 residues long. The CDR3 sequence is CASSQEASLDTQYF. In DNA form, the CDR3 reads TGCGCCAGCAGCCAAGAAGCATCCTTGGATACGCAGTATTTT.

V is TRBV30 and J is TRBJ1-1, with D unresolved. There are 13 residues in the CDR3. The germline CDR1 and CDR2 sequences are GTSNPN and SVGIG (reference sequence). The germline V and J ends were trimmed by 1 base and 5 bases, with 11 bases remaining between them. The DNA of the CDR3 is TGTGCCTGGAGTGGCGCAGTTAAGACTGAAGCTTTCTTT. Residues: CAWSGAVKTEAFF.

The chain recombines TRBV6-1 with TRBJ1-2; no reliable D call. Germline assignment: CDR1 MNHNS and CDR2 SASEGT. V lost 1 base and J lost 6, with 6 bases in between. This CDR3 region has 12 residues. The CDR3 sequence is CASSEERDGYTF. The CDR3 nucleotides read TGTGCCAGCAGTGAAGAAAGGGATGGCTACACCTTC.

The chain carries TRBV4-1 and TRBJ2-3; a weak D match, TRBD2 (6 bases). The CDR3 runs 16 residues. Trimming removed 1 base from V and 0 bases from J, with 11 bases in between. From germline, CDR1 is MGHRA and CDR2 YSYEKL. CDR3 in amino acids: CASSQVWGTSTDTQYF. CDR3 bases: TGCGCCAGCAGCCAAGTATGGGGGACTAGCACAGATACGCAGTATTTT.

V gene TRBV28 combines with J gene TRBJ2-5; D possibly uses TRBD1 or TRBD2 (5 bases each). The CDR3 extends over 12 amino acids. Trimming removed 6 bases at V and 7 bases at J, with 12 bases between. Germline V CDR1 and CDR2: MDHEN, SYDVKM. CDR3 DNA: TGTGCCAGCAGGGGACCGGAGTTGACCCAGTACTTC. Translating it yields CASRGPELTQYF. Based on the CDR3 plus reference TRBV28 and TRBJ2-5, the full variable domain is DVKVTQSSRYLVKRTGEKVFLECVQDMDHENMFWYRQDPGLGLRLIYFSYDVKMKEKGDIPEGYSVSREKKERFSLILESASTNQTSMYLCASRGPELTQYFGPGTRLLVL.

This clone showed up just once. The gene calls are TRBV7-8 and TRBJ1-2; TRBD1 might be the D (6 bases). Deletions cut 5 bases from V and 4 bases from J, with 14 bases between. The germline gives CDR1 SGHVS, CDR2 FQNEAQ. This CDR3 contains 14 residues. In nucleotides, the CDR3 is TGTGCCAGCAGCCAACAGGGACGCCCCTATGGCTACACCTTC. This codes for CASSQQGRPYGYTF.